This T cell receptor (beta chain) was sequenced in a study of Graves' ophthalmopathy and Graves' hyperthyroidism. Study-wide context: The term stable hyperthyroidism indicated an absence of ophthalmopathy within 18 months of follow-up.

The authors amplified TCR beta CDR3 regions, and they did so from RNA transcripts for repertoire sequencing. Amplification began with first-round RT-PCR using HTBI primers, then second-round multiplex PCR was performed. TCRdb re-called the multiplex PCR reads through MiXCR, storing one row per CDR3 protein. The data show some 1.1 million distinct CDR3 sequences, about 35% seen once. J gave up 3 bases and V 5 bases, and 9 bases lay outside the gene matches. Germline V gives CDR1 SEHNR, CDR2 FQNEAQ (reference sequence). The CDR3 is 15 amino acids. With respect to this clonotype: Its antigen is unknown.

Study findings and constraints: Blood contained most expanded thyroid clonotypes exceeding 0.001 frequency.

Pregnancy or lactation, uncontrolled infections and other autoimmune diseases were grounds for excluding patients. The clonotype comes from an adult man with Graves' hyperthyroidism. This rearrangement joins TRBV7-9 to TRBJ2-7, with 8 positions matching TRBD1. Sequencing input: peripheral blood or thyroid tissue (not recorded which). CDR3 coding DNA: TGTGCCAGCAGCGTAGGACAGGGAGTGGACTACGAGCAGTACTTC. Residues: CASSVGQGVDYEQYF.